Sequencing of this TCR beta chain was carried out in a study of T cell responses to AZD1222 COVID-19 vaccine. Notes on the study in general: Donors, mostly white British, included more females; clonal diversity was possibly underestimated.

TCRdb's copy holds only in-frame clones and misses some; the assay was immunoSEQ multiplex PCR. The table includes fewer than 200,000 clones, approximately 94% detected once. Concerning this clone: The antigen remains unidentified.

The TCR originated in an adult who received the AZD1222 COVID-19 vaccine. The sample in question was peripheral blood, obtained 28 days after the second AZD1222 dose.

The CDR3 sequence: CASSQGLEQYF. In DNA form, the CDR3 reads TGTGCCAGCAGCCAAGGACTCGAGCAGTACTTC. V is TRBV14 and J is TRBJ2-7; D remains unclear. Germline-derived CDR1 and CDR2 are SGHDN and FVKESK. With 1 base removed from V and 6 bases from J, the gap between germline ends came to 4 bases. The CDR3 loop spans 11 amino acids. The whole variable domain, remainder taken from reference TRBV14 and TRBJ2-7, is EAGVTQFPSHSVIEKGQTVTLRCDPISGHDNLYWYRRVMGKEIKFLLHFVKESKQDESGMPNNRFLAERTGGTYSTLKVQPAELEDSGVYFCASSQGLEQYFGPGTRLTVT.